The 25 T cell receptor beta chains presented below share a single source sample, sequenced in a study of beta chain features in type 1 diabetes. Expressed TCRB transcripts were sequenced after all isolated RNA was converted to cDNA. The repertoire was sequenced with immunoSEQ multiplex PCR; TCRdb's copy has only in-frame clones and lacks some. The sample lists a few hundred thousand clones; 9.6% were seen once. Sequencing input: naive CD4+ T cells from blood. The receptors were gathered from a woman aged 18-29 years in good health.

This clone came up a few times. The V call is TRBV30, the J call TRBJ1-1; D remains unclear. CDR1 is GTSNPN, CDR2 SVGIG, per germline (reference sequence). The ends were cut back, 2 bases at V and 0 bases at J, with 4 bases in the middle. This CDR3 has 12 amino acids. This CDR3 is CAWSRVNTEAFF. The CDR3, as DNA: TGTGCCTGGAGTCGGGTGAACACTGAAGCTTTCTTT.

V is TRBV19 and J is TRBJ2-7; 7 bases match TRBD2. J lost 6 bases, V lost 6 bases, and 17 bases had no gene match. This CDR3 has 16 amino acids. Germline V CDR1 and CDR2: LNHDA, SQIVND (reference sequence). The CDR3 is CASRPSAIAGGSEQYF. CDR3 DNA: TGTGCCAGTAGGCCGTCCGCAATAGCGGGCGGGTCCGAGCAGTACTTC.

The J gene is TRBJ2-2, the V gene TRBV9, with 8 positions matching TRBD2. The CDR3 extends over 16 amino acids. Germline V gene sequence: CDR1 SGDLS, CDR2 YYNGEE. Trimming removed 2 bases from V and 4 bases from J; junction bases left unmatched: 7. In DNA form, the CDR3 reads TGTGCCAGCAGCGTCGCCTTAGCGGGGTCCACCGGGGAGCTGTTTTTT. Its translation is CASSVALAGSTGELFF.

About this clone itself: The sample holds other DNA sequences that translate to the same CDR3. The chain is built from TRBV6-5 and TRBJ2-7; 7 positions agree with TRBD1. Germline V gives CDR1 MNHEY, CDR2 SVGAGI. The CDR3 is made up of 14 amino acids. Trimming removed 5 bases from V and 0 bases from J; junction bases left unmatched: 4. The CDR3 DNA sequence: TGTGCCAGCAGTCGGGACAGAAGCTCCTACGAGCAGTACTTC. It specifies CASSRDRSSYEQYF.

This clone showed up just a few times. This chain connects TRBV5-4 to TRBJ2-7, with unresolved D. V was pared by 1 base and J by 5 bases, with 10 bases between. This CDR3 comprises 13 residues. Germline V CDR1 and CDR2: SGHNT, YYREEE (reference sequence). CDR3 coding DNA: TGTGCCAGCAGCTTGACCCTAATCGACGAGCAGTACTTC. Protein: CASSLTLIDEQYF.

A few counts support this clone. This chain links TRBV7-9 with TRBJ1-5; possible D gene TRBD1, 6 bases. Trimming took 4 bases from V and 7 from J, leaving 11 bases between them. This CDR3 has 13 amino acids. Germline lookup yields CDR1 SEHNR and CDR2 FQNEAQ (reference sequence). CDR3 nucleotide sequence: TGTGCCAGCAGCTCACCAGGGGAACAGCCCCAGCATTTT. Translating gives CASSSPGEQPQHF.

The V and J genes are TRBV7-2 and TRBJ2-7; TRBD2 aligns across 8 bases. Germline values: CDR1 SGHTA, CDR2 FQGNSA. The CDR3 is made up of 15 amino acids. V was pared by 1 base and J by 4 bases, with 6 bases of the junction left unmatched. In nucleotides, the CDR3 is TGTGCCAGCAGCTTAGTGGCGGGAGGTAAATACGAGCAGTACTTC. Protein product: CASSLVAGGKYEQYF.

This clone was found a few times. This chain uses TRBV30 with TRBJ2-7, with 8 bases that match TRBD1. Germline CDR1 is GTSNPN and CDR2 is SVGIG (reference sequence). The CDR3 totals 15 residues. Trimming took 4 bases from V and 2 from J; bases not matched to a gene: 10. This CDR3 reads CAWTPPGQGPYEQYF. CDR3 in DNA: TGTGCCTGGACTCCACCCGGACAGGGCCCCTACGAGCAGTACTTC.

This clone has only a few counts. V and J are TRBV5-1 and TRBJ2-5; maybe TRBD2 (7 bases). The CDR3 spans 15 residues. V was shortened by 0 bases and J by 5 bases, with 14 bases between the two germline ends. CDR1 and CDR2 from the germline V gene are SGHRS and YFSETQ. For the CDR3, the DNA is TGCGCCAGCAGCTTGGCGGGGGGCGTGGGGGAGACCCAGTACTTC. It specifies CASSLAGGVGETQYF.

The chain has TRBV28 and TRBJ1-1; D perhaps matches TRBD1 (5 bases). The CDR3 runs to 15 residues. V was shortened by 5 bases and J by 1 base, with 14 bases between the two germline ends. Germline values: CDR1 MDHEN, CDR2 SYDVKM. The DNA of the CDR3 is TGTGCCAGCAGTCTCCATGGAGGGGCGAACACTGAAGCTTTCTTT. Its protein product is CASSLHGGANTEAFF.

This chain connects TRBV14 to TRBJ1-2, with 8 bases fitting TRBD1. CDR1 and CDR2 (germline): SGHDN, FVKESK. CDR3 size: 16 residues. With V trimmed by 4 bases and J by 5 bases, 12 bases remained unmatched. The CDR3 spells CASSPIGQGAEYGYTF. Here the CDR3 DNA reads TGTGCCAGCAGCCCCATCGGCCAGGGGGCAGAATATGGCTACACCTTC.

This clone was counted at least ten times. V is TRBV11-2 and J is TRBJ1-2; TRBD1 agrees at 9 bases. The V segment lost 6 bases and the J segment 7 bases; nucleotides outside the gene matches: 9. Germline-derived CDR1 and CDR2 are SGHAT and FQNNGV. The CDR3 sequence is 14 residues long. In DNA form, the CDR3 reads TGTGCCAGCAGACCGAGGCGGGGACAGGGTGGCTACACCTTC. Protein: CASRPRRGQGGYTF.

There are a few counts of this clone. The chain uses TRBV4-1 and TRBJ2-1, with 9 bases that match TRBD2. There are 19 residues in the CDR3. The ends lost 2 bases at V and 8 bases at J; junction bases unmatched: 19. Germline CDR1 and CDR2: MGHRA and YSYEKL. The CDR3 loop reads CASSQMRASGKIPQYEQFF. In DNA, the CDR3 is TGCGCCAGCAGCCAAATGAGGGCTAGCGGGAAGATTCCACAATATGAGCAGTTCTTC.

V usage is TRBV4-1 and J usage is TRBJ2-3; 10 bases line up with TRBD2. V shed 0 bases and J 3 bases; nucleotides not matched to a gene: 6. There are 17 residues in the CDR3. The germline CDR1 and CDR2 sequences are MGHRA and YSYEKL. CDR3 protein: CASSQDTASGRTDTQYF. The CDR3 nucleotides are TGCGCCAGCAGCCAAGACACAGCTAGCGGGAGAACAGATACGCAGTATTTT.

There are a few counts of this clone. At one end the junction does not follow the germline gene, possibly because of a read error. The chain is built from TRBV5-4 and TRBJ1-6; D is unclear. Germline V gene data show CDR1 as SGHNT and CDR2 as YYREEE (reference sequence). This CDR3 has 15 residues. The CDR3 nucleotides are TGTGCCAGCACCTTGGGAGGGCGGAATAATTCACCCCTCCACTTT. It encodes CASTLGGRNNSPLHF.

Of note for this clone: This same CDR3 is encoded by further DNA sequences in the sample. The chain has TRBV27 and TRBJ1-4; 8 nucleotides align to TRBD1. The ends lost 6 bases at V and 6 bases at J; junction bases unmatched: 15. This CDR3 is 17 amino acids long. Germline V gene lookup returns CDR1 MNHEY and CDR2 SMNVEV (reference sequence). The DNA for the CDR3 is TGTGCCAGCAGATACAGGACAGGGATGAGTGGCGATGAAAAACTGTTTTTT. This encodes CASRYRTGMSGDEKLFF. Full variable domain (outside the CDR3, taken from reference TRBV27 and TRBJ1-4): EAQVTQNPRYLITVTGKKLTVTCSQNMNHEYMSWYRQDPGLGLRQIYYSMNVEVTDKGDVPEGYKVSRKEKRNFPLILESPSPNQTSLYFCASRYRTGMSGDEKLFFGSGTQLSVL.

This clone was seen a handful of times. The chain is built from TRBV4-2 and TRBJ2-3; TRBD2 matches 10 bases. The junction had 13 bases not matched to a gene; V was cut back by 4 bases and J by 6 bases. The CDR3 has 17 amino acids. Per germline, CDR1 LGHNA and CDR2 YNFKEQ. CDR3: CASSLTGTSDSPDTQYF. Written as DNA, the CDR3 is TGTGCCAGCAGCCTTACCGGGACTAGCGATTCCCCGGATACGCAGTATTTT.

The chain has TRBV6-1 and TRBJ2-3; TRBD1 agrees at 8 bases. Trimming cost V 7 bases and J 3 bases; bases outside gene matches: 9. The length of the CDR3 is 15 residues. Germline V gene data show CDR1 as MNHNS and CDR2 as SASEGT. CDR3: CASTKAGGKTDTQYF. The CDR3 DNA follows: TGTGCCAGCACCAAGGCAGGGGGCAAGACAGATACGCAGTATTTT.

This rearrangement joins TRBV7-2 to TRBJ2-2, with 10 bases matching TRBD2. The CDR3 extends over 16 amino acids. CDR1 is SGHTA and CDR2 is FQGNSA in the germline V gene. After removal of 2 bases from V and 5 bases from J, the junction contained 5 bases not matched to a gene. The CDR3 DNA is TGTGCCAGCAGCTTAAGGGGTAGCGGGGGGACCGGGGAGCTGTTTTTT. This codes for CASSLRGSGGTGELFF.

This clone occurred many times. The rearrangement links TRBV7-9 to TRBJ1-2; 9 bases match TRBD1. Germline-derived CDR1 and CDR2 are SEHNR and FQNEAQ (reference sequence). The CDR3 is 13 amino acids. Unmatched junction bases numbered 5, after V lost 3 bases and J lost 9 bases. The CDR3 loop is CASSFRQGESYTF. In DNA, the CDR3 is TGTGCCAGCAGCTTTCGACAGGGGGAGAGCTACACCTTC.

This clone was seen a few times. This chain links TRBV19 with TRBJ2-3; D may be TRBD1 (5 bases). CDR3 length: 14 amino acids. Per germline, CDR1 LNHDA and CDR2 SQIVND (reference sequence). V gave up 4 bases and J gave up 5 bases, with 13 bases separating them. Here the CDR3 DNA reads TGTGCCAGTAGTAGACAGCGTTTAGAAGATACGCAGTATTTT. Translation: CASSRQRLEDTQYF.

The table lists this clone with a few counts. The chain recombines TRBV7-2 with TRBJ2-1; TRBD1 matches at 9 bases. This CDR3 region has 16 residues. From germline, CDR1 is SGHTA and CDR2 FQGNSA. Trimming took 3 bases from V and 5 from J; bases not matched to a gene: 8. CDR3 DNA: TGTGCCAGCAGCTTCCCTAGGACAGGGGAAGACAATGAGCAGTTCTTC. Translating gives CASSFPRTGEDNEQFF.

This clone was counted only a few times. This chain uses TRBV2 with TRBJ2-3, with 7 bases lining up with TRBD2. Germline CDR1 is SNHLY and CDR2 is FYNNEI. Trimming removed 1 base from V and 4 bases from J; junction bases left unmatched: 5. This CDR3 is built from 15 residues. CDR3 in DNA: TGTGCCAGCAGTGAAGTAGGACTAGGCGCAGATACGCAGTATTTT. Translating it yields CASSEVGLGADTQYF.

This chain connects TRBV9 to TRBJ2-5; the D is unclear. The ends were cut back, 0 bases at V and 4 bases at J, with 7 bases in the middle. The CDR3 contains 13 residues. The germline V gene encodes CDR1 SGDLS and CDR2 YYNGEE. The chain's CDR3 is CASSVGSRETQYF. CDR3 sequence (DNA): TGTGCCAGCAGCGTAGGTAGTAGAGAGACCCAGTACTTC.

V is TRBV6-5 and J is TRBJ2-7, with 7 bases lining up with TRBD1. The germline V gene encodes CDR1 MNHEY and CDR2 SVGAGI. The CDR3 sequence is 15 residues long. Germline trimming cut 2 bases from V and 0 bases from J; bases unmatched to any gene: 4. This CDR3 reads CASSYRTGSSYEQYF. Written as DNA, the CDR3 is TGTGCCAGCAGTTACAGGACAGGTAGCTCCTACGAGCAGTACTTC.